This TCR beta chain comes out of a study of CD8+CD57+ T cells in acquired aplastic anemia. Overall study context: The DNA of sorted CD4+ and CD8+ cells averaged approximately 2.9 ug. Healthy donors gave approximately 10 million reads on average for CD4+ cells. Notes on the study in general: Controls and patients did not differ significantly in CD8+ Simpson's diversity. Fewer than 30 CD8+ CDR3 sequences were shared between patients and controls.

The CDR3 totals 17 residues. The trim removed 4 bases at V and 6 bases at J, leaving 14 bases unmatched. Germline values: CDR1 WSHSY, CDR2 SAAADI. Using genomic DNA as the template, TCR beta VDJ and CDR3 profiling was carried out. TCRdb processed the reads anew with MiXCR; each CDR3 protein has one entry. Counted here are about 160,000 distinct CDR3 sequences, around 45% occurring once; the ten biggest clones make up about 1.1%. Regarding this clonotype: The antigen is unknown.

The chain has TRBV10-2 and TRBJ2-3, with TRBD2 matching over 9 bases. The receptor was derived from a human donor in good health. Source material: sorted CD4+, CD8+, or CD8+CD57+ T cells (not recorded which) from PBMCs. CDR3 in amino acids: CASSARDGGLAGDTQYF. DNA of the CDR3: TGCGCCAGCAGTGCTAGAGATGGCGGGCTAGCGGGGGATACGCAGTATTTT.